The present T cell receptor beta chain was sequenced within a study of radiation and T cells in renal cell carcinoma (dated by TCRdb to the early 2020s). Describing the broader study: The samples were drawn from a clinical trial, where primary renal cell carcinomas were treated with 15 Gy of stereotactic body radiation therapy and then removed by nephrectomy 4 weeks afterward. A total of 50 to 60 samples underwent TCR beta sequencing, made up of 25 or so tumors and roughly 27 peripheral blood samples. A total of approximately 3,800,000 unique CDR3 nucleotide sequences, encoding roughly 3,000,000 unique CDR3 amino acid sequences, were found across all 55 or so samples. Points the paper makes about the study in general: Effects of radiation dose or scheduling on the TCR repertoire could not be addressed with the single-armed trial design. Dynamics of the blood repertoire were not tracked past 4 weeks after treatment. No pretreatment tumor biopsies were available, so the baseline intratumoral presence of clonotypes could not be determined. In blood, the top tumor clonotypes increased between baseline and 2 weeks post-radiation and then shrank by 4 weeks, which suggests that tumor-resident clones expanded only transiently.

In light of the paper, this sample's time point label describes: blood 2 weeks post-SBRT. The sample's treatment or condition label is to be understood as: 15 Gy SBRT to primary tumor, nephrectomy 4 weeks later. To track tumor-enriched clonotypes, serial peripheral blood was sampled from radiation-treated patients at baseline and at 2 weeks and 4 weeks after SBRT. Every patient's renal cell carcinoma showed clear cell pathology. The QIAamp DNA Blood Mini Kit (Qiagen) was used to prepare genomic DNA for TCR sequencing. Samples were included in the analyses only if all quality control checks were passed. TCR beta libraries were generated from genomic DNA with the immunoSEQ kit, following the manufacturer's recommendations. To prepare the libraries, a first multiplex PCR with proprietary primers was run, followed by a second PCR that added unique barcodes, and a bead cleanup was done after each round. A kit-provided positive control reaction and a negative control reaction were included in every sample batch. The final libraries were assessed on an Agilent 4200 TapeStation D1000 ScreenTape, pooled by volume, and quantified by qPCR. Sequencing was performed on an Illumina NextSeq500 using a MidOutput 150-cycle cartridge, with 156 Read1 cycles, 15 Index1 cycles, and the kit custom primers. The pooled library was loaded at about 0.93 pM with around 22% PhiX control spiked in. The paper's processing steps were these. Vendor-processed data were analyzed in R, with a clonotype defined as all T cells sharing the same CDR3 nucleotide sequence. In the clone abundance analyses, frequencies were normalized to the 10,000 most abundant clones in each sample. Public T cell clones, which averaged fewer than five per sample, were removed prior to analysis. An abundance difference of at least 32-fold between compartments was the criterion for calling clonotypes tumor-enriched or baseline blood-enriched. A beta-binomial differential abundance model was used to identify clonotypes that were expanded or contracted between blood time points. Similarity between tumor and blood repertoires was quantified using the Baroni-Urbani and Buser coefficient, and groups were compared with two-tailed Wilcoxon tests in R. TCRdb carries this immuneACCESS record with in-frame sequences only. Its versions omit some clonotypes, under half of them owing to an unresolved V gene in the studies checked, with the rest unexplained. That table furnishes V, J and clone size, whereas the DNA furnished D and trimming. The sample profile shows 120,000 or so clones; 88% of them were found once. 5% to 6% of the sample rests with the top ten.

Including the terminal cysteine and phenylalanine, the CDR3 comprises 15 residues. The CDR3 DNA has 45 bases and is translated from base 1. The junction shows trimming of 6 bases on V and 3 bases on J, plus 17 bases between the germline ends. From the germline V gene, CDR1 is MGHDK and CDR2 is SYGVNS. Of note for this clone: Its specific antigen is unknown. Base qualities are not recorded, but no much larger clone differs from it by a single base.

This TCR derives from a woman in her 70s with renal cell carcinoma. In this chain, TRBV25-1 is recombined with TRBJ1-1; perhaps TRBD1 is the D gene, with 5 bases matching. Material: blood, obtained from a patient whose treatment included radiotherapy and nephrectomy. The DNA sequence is TGTGCCAGCAGCCGACCCGGGACCCTGGACACTGAAGCTTTCTTT. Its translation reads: CASSRPGTLDTEAFF. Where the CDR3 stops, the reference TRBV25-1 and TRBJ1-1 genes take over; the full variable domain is EADIYQTPRYLVIGTGKKITLECSQTMGHDKMYWYQQDPGMELHLIHYSYGVNSTEKGDLSSESTVSRIRTEHFPLTLESARPSHTSQYLCASSRPGTLDTEAFFGQGTRLTVV.